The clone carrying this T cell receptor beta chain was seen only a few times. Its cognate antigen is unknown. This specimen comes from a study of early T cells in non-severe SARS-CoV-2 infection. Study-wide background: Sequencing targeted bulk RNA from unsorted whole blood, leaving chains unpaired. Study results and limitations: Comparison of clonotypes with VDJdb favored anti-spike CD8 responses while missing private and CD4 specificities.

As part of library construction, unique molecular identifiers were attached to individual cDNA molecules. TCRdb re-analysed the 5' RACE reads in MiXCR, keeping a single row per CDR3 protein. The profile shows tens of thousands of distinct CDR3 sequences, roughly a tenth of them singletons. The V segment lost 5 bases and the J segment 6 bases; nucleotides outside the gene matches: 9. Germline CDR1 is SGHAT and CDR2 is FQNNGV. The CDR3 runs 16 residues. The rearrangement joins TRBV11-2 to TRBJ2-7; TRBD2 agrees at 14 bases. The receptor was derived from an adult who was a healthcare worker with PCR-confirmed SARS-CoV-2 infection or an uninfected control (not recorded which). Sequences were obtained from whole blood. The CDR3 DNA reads TGTGCCAGCAGCCTACAGCCGGGACTAGCGGGAGCCGAGCAGTACTTC. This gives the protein CASSLQPGLAGAEQYF.